This record covers a single T cell receptor beta chain. The data derive from a study of T cells in Graves' hyperthyroidism and ophthalmopathy. Graves' hyperthyroidism is called stable when ophthalmopathy does not progress within 18 months. Hyperthyroidism had been newly diagnosed in patients aged 18 to 65, and its duration was under 2 months. Diagnoses used clinical symptoms, serum thyroxine and TRAb, thyroid ultrasound and orbital computed tomography. Source material for PBMCs was 10 ml fresh peripheral blood. Authors of the study amplified TCR beta CDR3 regions from RNA transcripts. RT-PCR in the first round (using the HTBI primer set) targeted the TCR CDR3. A single record per CDR3 protein comes from TCRdb applying MiXCR to the multiplex PCR reads. The sample lists roughly 700,000 distinct CDR3 sequences; around 15% were seen once. Specimen: blood. The receptor comes from a woman aged 18 to 35 with Graves' hyperthyroidism.

The CDR3 protein is CATSDLPGGTGLSGANVLTF. Written as DNA, the CDR3 is TGTGCCACCAGTGATTTGCCGGGGGGGACAGGCCTCTCTGGGGCCAACGTCCTGACTTTC. This chain uses TRBV24-1 with TRBJ2-6; D is possibly TRBD1 or TRBD2 (8 bases each). Germline CDR1 is KGHDR and CDR2 is SFDVKD. The CDR3 is 20 residues long. Trimming shortened V by 0 bases and J by 0 bases, and 17 bases separated the two germline ends.